The rows below give T cell receptor beta chains drawn from one sample of a study of a mutant IDH1 vaccine in newly diagnosed glioma. Antigens of these TCRs are unknown. Sequencing was performed with immunoSEQ multiplex PCR; in TCRdb, only in-frame clones are kept and a portion is missing. The sample yields tens of thousands of clones, roughly 82% seen once. The sample in question was PBMCs, obtained from a glioma patient whose treatment included an IDH1 peptide vaccine. The receptors were sampled from a woman aged 18-29 years with glioma. Some clones in this sample may be carry-over from other donors' samples. Both conserved end residues are part of each CDR3. D genes are given only for firm matches. Part of the rows lack a size; the others show once, few, many or a class for expanded clones.

-	-	TRBJ1-2	TRBV2	TGTGCCAGCAGTGAAGATCGGCTCCACCATCCCGACGAGTATGGCTACACCTTC	CASSEDRLHHPDEYGYTF
-	-	TRBJ2-5	TRBV5-6	TGTGCCAGCAGACTGCTAGCTACGGAGACCCAGTACTTC	CASRLLATETQYF
-	-	TRBJ1-2	TRBV10-2	TGCGCCAGCAGTGTTGGGATCCCGGAGGATTATGGCTACACCTTC	CASSVGIPEDYGYTF
-	-	TRBJ2-5	TRBV5-8	TGTGCCAGCAGCTTAATTGGTAACAGCCAAGAGACCCAGTACTTC	CASSLIGNSQETQYF
-	-	TRBJ2-3	TRBV11-3	TGTGCCAGCAGCTTAGAGGGGGAGGGCACAGATACGCAGTATTTT	CASSLEGEGTDTQYF
-	TRBD2	TRBJ2-1	TRBV4-1	TGCGCCAGCAGCCAAGATGGCGGGGGATCCTACAATGAGCAGTTCTTC	CASSQDGGGSYNEQFF
-	-	TRBJ2-5	TRBV6-5	TGTGCCAGCAGGCTCCCTACAGGGTCGGGGGAGACCCAGTACTTC	CASRLPTGSGETQYF
-	TRBD1	TRBJ1-2	TRBV5-1	TGCGCCAGCAGCTGGACGGACAGGGGGGCTAACTATGGCTACACCTTC	CASSWTDRGANYGYTF
-	-	TRBJ1-1	TRBV5-1	TGCGCCAGCAGCTTGGCTGGCTTTAACACTGAAGCTTTCTTT	CASSLAGFNTEAFF
few	TRBD1	TRBJ1-5	TRBV7-9	TGTGCCAGCAGTTACGGGACAGGGCCTTATCAGCCCCAGCATTTT	CASSYGTGPYQPQHF
-	-	TRBJ1-1	TRBV19	TGTGCCAGTAGTATAGGGGGGACCACTGAAGCTTTCTTT	CASSIGGTTEAFF
few	-	TRBJ1-4	TRBV30	TGTGCCCGCCGGGCAACTAATGAAAAACTGTTTTTT	CARRATNEKLFF
-	-	TRBJ2-5	TRBV7-9	TGTGCCAGCAGCTTAGTCACCGGGTCCCTACAAGAGACCCAGTACTTC	CASSLVTGSLQETQYF
-	-	TRBJ1-4	TRBV11-3	TGTGCCAGCAGCTTCCCTGCCTCAACTAATGAAAAACTGTTTTTT	CASSFPASTNEKLFF
-	TRBD2	TRBJ2-1	TRBV7-6	TGTGCCAGCAGCTGGGGCGGGGGGGCGAATGAGCAGTTCTTC	CASSWGGGANEQFF
-	-	TRBJ2-7	TRBV25-1	TGTGCCAGCAGTATGCGGGTCTCCTCCTACGAGCAGTACTTC	CASSMRVSSYEQYF
-	-	TRBJ2-5	TRBV7-9	TGTGCCAGCAGCTTAACAGGGTACGGGAGAGAAGAGACCCAGTACTTC	CASSLTGYGREETQYF
few	-	TRBJ1-5	TRBV29-1	TGCAGCGTAGCCGGGACGGATAGCAATCAGCCCCAGCATTTT	CSVAGTDSNQPQHF
-	TRBD1	TRBJ1-3	TRBV2	TGTGCCACCCGGGGGGACAGGGCTGACTCTGGAAACACCATATATTTT	CATRGDRADSGNTIYF
-	-	TRBJ1-4	TRBV19	TGTGCCAGTCTACAGGGTGATGAAAAACTGTTTTTT	CASLQGDEKLFF
-	TRBD2	TRBJ2-5	TRBV2	TGTGCCAGCAGTGGATCAGCGGGGCAAGAGACCCAGTACTTC	CASSGSAGQETQYF
-	TRBD1	TRBJ2-7	TRBV5-1	TGCGCCAGCAGCTTCAGGACAGGGGAACCGTCCTACGAGCAGTACTTC	CASSFRTGEPSYEQYF
-	-	TRBJ1-1	TRBV18	TGTGCCAGCTCACCAACCCGTCACGGCACCCTGAACACTGAAGCTTTCTTT	CASSPTRHGTLNTEAFF
-	-	TRBJ2-7	TRBV18	TGTGCCAGCTCACCGAGTCCCCCCCAGGGCTACGAGCAGTACTTC	CASSPSPPQGYEQYF
-	-	TRBJ1-4	TRBV6-5	TGTGCCAGCAGTTACTCAACAACAAAAGAAAAACTGTTTTTT	CASSYSTTKEKLFF
-	-	TRBJ2-6	TRBV5-1	TGCGCCAGCAGCTTATTAAGGGATTCTGGGGCCAACGTCCTGACTTTC	CASSLLRDSGANVLTF
-	-	TRBJ1-2	TRBV29-1	TGCAGCGTGCAATCGGGGTTAGATGGCTACACCTTC	CSVQSGLDGYTF
few	-	TRBJ1-1	TRBV27	TGTGCCAGCAGTTTTTCTCCGAGGGCTGAGCCTGAAGCTTTCTTT	CASSFSPRAEPEAFF
-	TRBD2	TRBJ2-1	TRBV5-1	TGCGCCAGCAGCCTGATACCTAGCGGCACCTACAATGAGCAGTTCTTC	CASSLIPSGTYNEQFF
-	-	TRBJ1-1	TRBV5-1	TGCGCCAGCAGCTTTTCAGGGGACACTGAAGCTTTCTTT	CASSFSGDTEAFF
-	TRBD2	TRBJ2-5	TRBV19	TGTGCCAGTAGTATCACTAGCGGGAGACAAGAGACCCAGTACTTC	CASSITSGRQETQYF
-	TRBD1	TRBJ2-7	TRBV6-1	TGTGCCAGCAGACAGGGGTCCTACGAGCAGTACTTC	CASRQGSYEQYF
once	-	TRBJ1-6	TRBV7-8	TGTGCCAGCAGCTCTAATGACGGATATTCACCCCTCCACTTT	CASSSNDGYSPLHF
-	TRBD2	TRBJ2-3	TRBV14	TGTGCCAGCAGCCGAACCATTCGCGGGGGGCGCACAGATACGCAGTATTTT	CASSRTIRGGRTDTQYF
once	-	TRBJ2-6	TRBV29-1	TGCAGCGTTGTAGGCGCAGGGCACCACTCTGGGGCCAACGTCCTGACTTTC	CSVVGAGHHSGANVLTF
-	-	TRBJ1-6	TRBV2	TGTGCCAGCAGTGAGTCCAGGAAAAATTCACCCCTCCACTTT	CASSESRKNSPLHF
-	TRBD2	TRBJ2-7	TRBV2	TGTGCCAGCAGGGGGACTAGCGGGTTAAGCTACGAGCAGTACTTC	CASRGTSGLSYEQYF
-	-	TRBJ2-1	TRBV14	TGTGCCTCCAACAGGGAAGAAGTCAATGAGCAGTTCTTC	CASNREEVNEQFF
-	-	TRBJ2-7	TRBV12-2	TGTGCAAGTCGCCCCGGGAACGGTCAGCGGGAGACATACGAGCAGTACTTC	CASRPGNGQRETYEQYF
once	-	TRBJ1-5	TRBV27	TGTGCCAGCAGTTTAAACAGGGAGGGCCAGCCCCAGCATTTT	CASSLNREGQPQHF
-	TRBD2	TRBJ2-3	TRBV4-3	TGCGCCAGCAGTCAAGGCCTTTCATTCCCGACTAGCGGGGTTAGCACAGATACGCAGTATTTT	CASSQGLSFPTSGVSTDTQYF
few	TRBD1	TRBJ1-2	TRBV6-5	TGTGCCAGCAGACCGACAGGGAACTATGGCTACACCTTC	CASRPTGNYGYTF
-	TRBD1	TRBJ2-7	TRBV10-3	TGTGCCATCAGTGAAGGGACAGGCTCTGAGGAGCAGTACTTC	CAISEGTGSEEQYF